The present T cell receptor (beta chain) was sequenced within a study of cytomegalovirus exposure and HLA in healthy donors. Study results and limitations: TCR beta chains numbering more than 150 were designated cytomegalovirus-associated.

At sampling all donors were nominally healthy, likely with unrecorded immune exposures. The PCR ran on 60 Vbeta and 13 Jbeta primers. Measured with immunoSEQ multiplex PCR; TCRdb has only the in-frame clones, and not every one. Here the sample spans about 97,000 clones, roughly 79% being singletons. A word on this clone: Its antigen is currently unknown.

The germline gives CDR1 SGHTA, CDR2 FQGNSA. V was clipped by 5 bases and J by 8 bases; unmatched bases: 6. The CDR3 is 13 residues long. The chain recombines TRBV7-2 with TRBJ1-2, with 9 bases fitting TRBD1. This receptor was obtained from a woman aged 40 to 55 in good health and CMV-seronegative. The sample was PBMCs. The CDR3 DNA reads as TGTGCCAGCAGCCCAATGACAGGGGGAGGCTACACCTTC. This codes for CASSPMTGGGYTF.